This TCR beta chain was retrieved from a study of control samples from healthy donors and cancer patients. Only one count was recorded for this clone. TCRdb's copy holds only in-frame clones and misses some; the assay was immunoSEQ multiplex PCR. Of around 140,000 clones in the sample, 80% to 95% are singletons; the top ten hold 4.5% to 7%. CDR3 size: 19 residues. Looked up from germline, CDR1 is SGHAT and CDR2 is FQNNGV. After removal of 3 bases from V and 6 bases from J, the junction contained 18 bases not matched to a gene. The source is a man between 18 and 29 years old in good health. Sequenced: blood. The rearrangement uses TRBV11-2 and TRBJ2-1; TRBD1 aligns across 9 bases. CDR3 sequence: CASSFTLSAGQGVFNEQFF. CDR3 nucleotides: TGTGCCAGCAGCTTTACACTCTCCGCGGGACAGGGAGTTTTCAATGAGCAGTTCTTC.